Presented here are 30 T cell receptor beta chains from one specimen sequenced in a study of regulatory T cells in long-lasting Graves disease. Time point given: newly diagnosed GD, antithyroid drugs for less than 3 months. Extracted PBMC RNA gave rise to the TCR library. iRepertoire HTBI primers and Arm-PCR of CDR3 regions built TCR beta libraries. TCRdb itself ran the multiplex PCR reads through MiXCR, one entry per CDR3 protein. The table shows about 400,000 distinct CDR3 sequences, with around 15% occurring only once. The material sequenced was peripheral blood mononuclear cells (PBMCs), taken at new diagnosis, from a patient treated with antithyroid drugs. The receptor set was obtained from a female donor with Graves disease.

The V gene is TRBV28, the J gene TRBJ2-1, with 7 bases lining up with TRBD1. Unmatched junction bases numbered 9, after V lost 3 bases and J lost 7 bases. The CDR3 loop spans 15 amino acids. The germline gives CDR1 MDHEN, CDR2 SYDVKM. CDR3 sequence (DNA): TGTGCCAGCAGTTTTAATAGGGGGCCGCCAAATGAGCAGTTCTTC. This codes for CASSFNRGPPNEQFF.

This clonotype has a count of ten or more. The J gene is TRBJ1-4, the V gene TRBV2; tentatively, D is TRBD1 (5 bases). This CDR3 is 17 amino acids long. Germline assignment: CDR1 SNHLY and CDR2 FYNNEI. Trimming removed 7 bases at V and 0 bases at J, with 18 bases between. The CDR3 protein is CASTSRGRTTTNEKLFF. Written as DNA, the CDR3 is TGTGCCAGCACTTCCCGGGGGAGAACGACAACTAATGAAAAACTGTTTTTT.

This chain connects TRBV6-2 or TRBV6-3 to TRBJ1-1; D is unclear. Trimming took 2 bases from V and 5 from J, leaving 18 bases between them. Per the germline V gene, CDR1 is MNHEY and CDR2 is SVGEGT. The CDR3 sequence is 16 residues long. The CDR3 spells CASSYQLNTEMTEAFF. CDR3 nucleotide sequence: TGTGCCAGCAGTTACCAGCTCAACACCGAGATGACTGAAGCTTTCTTT.

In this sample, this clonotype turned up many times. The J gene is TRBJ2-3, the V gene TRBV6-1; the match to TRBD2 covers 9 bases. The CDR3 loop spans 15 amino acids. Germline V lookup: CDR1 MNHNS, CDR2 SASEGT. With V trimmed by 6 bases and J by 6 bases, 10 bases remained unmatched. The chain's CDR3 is CASRPLGREGDTQYF. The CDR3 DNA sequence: TGTGCCAGCAGGCCCCTAGGGCGGGAGGGCGATACGCAGTATTTT.

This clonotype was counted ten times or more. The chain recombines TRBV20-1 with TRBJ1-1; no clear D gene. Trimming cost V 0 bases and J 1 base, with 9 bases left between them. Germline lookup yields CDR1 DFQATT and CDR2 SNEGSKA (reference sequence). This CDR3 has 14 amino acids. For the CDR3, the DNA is TGCAGTGCTAGAGACCCGGGAGGGAACACTGAAGCTTTCTTT. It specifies CSARDPGGNTEAFF.

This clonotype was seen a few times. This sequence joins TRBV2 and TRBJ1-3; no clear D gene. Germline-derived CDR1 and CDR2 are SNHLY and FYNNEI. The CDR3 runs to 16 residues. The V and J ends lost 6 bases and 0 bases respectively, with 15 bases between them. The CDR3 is CASRLPTWDSGNTIYF. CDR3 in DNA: TGTGCCAGCAGGTTACCTACATGGGACTCTGGAAACACCATATATTTT.

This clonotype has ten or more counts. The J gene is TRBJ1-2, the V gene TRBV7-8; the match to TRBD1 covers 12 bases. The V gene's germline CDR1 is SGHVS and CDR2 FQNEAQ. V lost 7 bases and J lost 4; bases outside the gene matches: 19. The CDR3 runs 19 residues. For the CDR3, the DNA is TGTGCCAGCAAATCAAGCGGCGGGACAGGGGGCTACGGCGGCTATGGCTACACCTTC. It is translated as CASKSSGGTGGYGGYGYTF.

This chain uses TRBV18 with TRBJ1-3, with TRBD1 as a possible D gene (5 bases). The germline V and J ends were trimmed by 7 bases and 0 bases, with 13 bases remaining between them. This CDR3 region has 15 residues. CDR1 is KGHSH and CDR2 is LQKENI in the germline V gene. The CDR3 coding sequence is TGTGCCAGCTGGATGGGGCCTACCTCTGGAAACACCATATATTTT. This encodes CASWMGPTSGNTIYF.

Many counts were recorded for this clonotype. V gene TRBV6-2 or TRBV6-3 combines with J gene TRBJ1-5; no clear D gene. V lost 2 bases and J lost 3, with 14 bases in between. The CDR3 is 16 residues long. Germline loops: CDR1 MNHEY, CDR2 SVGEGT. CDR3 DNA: TGTGCCAGCAGTTACCGTTCGGGGATCCCCAATCAGCCCCAGCATTTT. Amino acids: CASSYRSGIPNQPQHF.

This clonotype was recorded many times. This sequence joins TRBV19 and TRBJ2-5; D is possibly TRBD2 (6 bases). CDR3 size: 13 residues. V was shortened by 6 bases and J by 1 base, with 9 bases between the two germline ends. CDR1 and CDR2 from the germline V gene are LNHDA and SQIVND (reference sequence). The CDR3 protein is CASRGLFQETQYF. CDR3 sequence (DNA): TGTGCCAGTAGGGGACTGTTCCAAGAGACCCAGTACTTC. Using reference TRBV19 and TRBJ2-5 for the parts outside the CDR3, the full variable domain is DGGITQSPKYLFRKEGQNVTLSCEQNLNHDAMYWYRQDPGQGLRLIYYSQIVNDFQKGDIAEGYSVSREKKESFPLTVTSAQKNPTAFYLCASRGLFQETQYFGPGTRLLVL.

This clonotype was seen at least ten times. As DNA, the CDR3 is TGTGCCAGCAGTTCACGACCATTGAACACTGAAGCTTTCTTT. This translates into CASSSRPLNTEAFF. The V call is TRBV27, the J call TRBJ1-1; D not certain. CDR3 size: 14 residues. V shed 4 bases and J shed 0 bases, with 9 bases lying between them. Germline CDR1 MNHEY, CDR2 SMNVEV (reference sequence).

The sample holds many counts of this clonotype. The CDR3 DNA follows: TGTGCCAGCGCCCCACTCGACAGGGCAGAAGCTTTCTTT. This encodes CASAPLDRAEAFF. J is TRBJ1-1 and V is TRBV28, with 7 bases that match TRBD1. Germline lookup yields CDR1 MDHEN and CDR2 SYDVKM. V trimming: 8 bases; J trimming: 8 bases; junction bases outside the gene matches: 11. The CDR3 runs to 13 residues.

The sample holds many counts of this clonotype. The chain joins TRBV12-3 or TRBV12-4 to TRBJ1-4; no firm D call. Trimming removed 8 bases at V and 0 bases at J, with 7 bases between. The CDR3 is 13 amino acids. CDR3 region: CASGHATNEKLFF. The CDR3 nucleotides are TGTGCCAGCGGCCATGCAACTAATGAAAAACTGTTTTTT.

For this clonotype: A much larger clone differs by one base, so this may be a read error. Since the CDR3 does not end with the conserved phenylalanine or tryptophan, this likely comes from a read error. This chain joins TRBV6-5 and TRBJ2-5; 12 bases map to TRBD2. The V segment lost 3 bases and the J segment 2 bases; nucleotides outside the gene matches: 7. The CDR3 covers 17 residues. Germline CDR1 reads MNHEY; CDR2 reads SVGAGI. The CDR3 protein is CASSYRGLAGLQETQYL. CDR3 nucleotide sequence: TGTGCCAGCAGTTATCGCGGACTAGCGGGACTTCAAGAGACCCAGTACCTC.

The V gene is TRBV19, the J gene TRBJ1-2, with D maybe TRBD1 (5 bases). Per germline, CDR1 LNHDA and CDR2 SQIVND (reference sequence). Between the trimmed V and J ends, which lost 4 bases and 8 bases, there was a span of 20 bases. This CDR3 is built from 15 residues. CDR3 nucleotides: TGTGCCAGTAGTACTGGAATTTTCAGGGTGCAAGGCTACACCTTC. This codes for CASSTGIFRVQGYTF.

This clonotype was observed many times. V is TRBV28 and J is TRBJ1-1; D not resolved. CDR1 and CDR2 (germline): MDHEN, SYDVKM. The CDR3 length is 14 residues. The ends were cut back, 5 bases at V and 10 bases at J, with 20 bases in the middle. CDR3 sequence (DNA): TGTGCCAGCAGTCCCCCGCATTCCCCCCGGTCAGCTTTCTTT. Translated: CASSPPHSPRSAFF.

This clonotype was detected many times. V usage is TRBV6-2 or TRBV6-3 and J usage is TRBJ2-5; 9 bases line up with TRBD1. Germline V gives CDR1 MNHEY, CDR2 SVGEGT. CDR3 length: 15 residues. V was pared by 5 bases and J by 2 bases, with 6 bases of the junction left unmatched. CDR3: CASSDGQGWQETQYF. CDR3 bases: TGTGCCAGCAGTGACGGACAGGGGTGGCAAGAGACCCAGTACTTC.

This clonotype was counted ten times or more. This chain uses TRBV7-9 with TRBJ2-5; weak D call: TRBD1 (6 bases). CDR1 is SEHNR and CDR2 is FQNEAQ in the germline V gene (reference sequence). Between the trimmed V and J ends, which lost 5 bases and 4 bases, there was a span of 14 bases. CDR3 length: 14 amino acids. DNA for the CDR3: TGTGCCAGCAGCAGGCCGGGACATTCAGAGACCCAGTACTTC. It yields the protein CASSRPGHSETQYF.

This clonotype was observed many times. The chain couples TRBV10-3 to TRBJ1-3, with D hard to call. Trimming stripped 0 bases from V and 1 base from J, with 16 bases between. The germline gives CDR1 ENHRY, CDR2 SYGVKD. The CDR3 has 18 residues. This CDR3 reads CAISESLLGKKSGNTIYF. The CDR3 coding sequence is TGTGCCATCAGTGAGTCTCTTCTTGGCAAGAAGTCTGGAAACACCATATATTTT.

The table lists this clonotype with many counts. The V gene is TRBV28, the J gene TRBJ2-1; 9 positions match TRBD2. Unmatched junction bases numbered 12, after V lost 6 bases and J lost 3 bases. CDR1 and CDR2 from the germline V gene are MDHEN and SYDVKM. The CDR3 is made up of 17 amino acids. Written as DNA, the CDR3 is TGTGCCAGCAGCGGCGTCGTAGCGGGAGACTTCTACAATGAGCAGTTCTTC. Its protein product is CASSGVVAGDFYNEQFF.

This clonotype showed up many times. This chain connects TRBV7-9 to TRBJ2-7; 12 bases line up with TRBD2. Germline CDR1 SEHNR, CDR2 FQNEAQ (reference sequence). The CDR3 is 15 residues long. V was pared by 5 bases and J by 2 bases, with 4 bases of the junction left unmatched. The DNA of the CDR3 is TGTGCCAGCAGCCCTGCTAGCGGGAGGGCCTACGAGCAGTACTTC. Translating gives CASSPASGRAYEQYF.

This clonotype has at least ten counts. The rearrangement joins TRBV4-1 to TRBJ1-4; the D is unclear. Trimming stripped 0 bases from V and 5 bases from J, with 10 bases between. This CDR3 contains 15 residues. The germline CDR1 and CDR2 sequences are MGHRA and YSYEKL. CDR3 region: CASSQDPIRNEKLFF. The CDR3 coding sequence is TGCGCCAGCAGCCAAGATCCGATCAGGAATGAAAAACTGTTTTTT.

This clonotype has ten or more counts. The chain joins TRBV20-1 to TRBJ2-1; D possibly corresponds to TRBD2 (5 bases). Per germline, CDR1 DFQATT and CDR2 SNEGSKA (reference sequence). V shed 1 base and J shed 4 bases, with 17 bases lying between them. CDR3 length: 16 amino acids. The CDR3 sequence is CSARGQGLEHYNEQFF. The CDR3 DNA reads TGCAGTGCTAGAGGTCAAGGACTCGAACATTACAATGAGCAGTTCTTC.

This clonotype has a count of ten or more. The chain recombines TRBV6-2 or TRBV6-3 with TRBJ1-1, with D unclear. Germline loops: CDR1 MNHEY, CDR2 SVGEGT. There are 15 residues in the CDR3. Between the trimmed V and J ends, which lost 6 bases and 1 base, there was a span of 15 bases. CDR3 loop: CASRMFSRRNTEAFF. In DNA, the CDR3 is TGTGCCAGCAGAATGTTCTCACGACGGAACACTGAAGCTTTCTTT.

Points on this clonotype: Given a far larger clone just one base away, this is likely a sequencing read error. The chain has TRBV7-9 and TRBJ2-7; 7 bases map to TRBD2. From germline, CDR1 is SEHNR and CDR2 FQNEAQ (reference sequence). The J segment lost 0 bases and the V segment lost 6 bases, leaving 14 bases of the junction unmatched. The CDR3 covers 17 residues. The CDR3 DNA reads TGTGCCAGCAGTGCCCCGGGACTATCCCTCCTCTCCTACGAGCAGTACTTC. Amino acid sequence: CASSAPGLSLLSYEQYF.

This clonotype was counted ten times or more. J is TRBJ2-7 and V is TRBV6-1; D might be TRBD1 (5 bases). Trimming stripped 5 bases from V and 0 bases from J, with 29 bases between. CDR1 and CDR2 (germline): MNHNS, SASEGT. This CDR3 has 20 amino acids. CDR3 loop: CASSKTETPSPGPASYEQYF. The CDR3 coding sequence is TGTGCCAGCAGTAAGACAGAGACCCCCTCGCCCGGCCCTGCCTCCTACGAGCAGTACTTC.

The CDR3 DNA reads TGCGCCAGCAGCCAAGACGTTTCAGGGGGGCGAAGCACCGGGGAGCTGTTTTTT. Protein product: CASSQDVSGGRSTGELFF. The J gene is TRBJ2-2, the V gene TRBV4-1, with D possibly TRBD1 on 7 matching bases. The germline V and J ends were trimmed by 0 bases and 4 bases, with 18 bases remaining between them. CDR1 is MGHRA, CDR2 YSYEKL, per germline. The CDR3 runs to 18 residues.

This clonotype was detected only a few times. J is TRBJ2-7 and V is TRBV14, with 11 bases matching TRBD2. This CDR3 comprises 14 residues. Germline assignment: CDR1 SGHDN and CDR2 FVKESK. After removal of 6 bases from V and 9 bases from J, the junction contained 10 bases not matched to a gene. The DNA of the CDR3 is TGTGCCAGCAGGCTTAGCGGGAGGGCCTGGGCGCAGTACTTC. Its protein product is CASRLSGRAWAQYF.

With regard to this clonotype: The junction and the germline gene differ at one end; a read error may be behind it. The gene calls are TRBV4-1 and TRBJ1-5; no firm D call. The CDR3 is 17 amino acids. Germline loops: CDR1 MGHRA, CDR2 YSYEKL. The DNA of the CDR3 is TGCGCCAGCAGCCAAGCAATCAGGACGGACCCAAATCGGCCCCAGCATTTT. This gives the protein CASSQAIRTDPNRPQHF.

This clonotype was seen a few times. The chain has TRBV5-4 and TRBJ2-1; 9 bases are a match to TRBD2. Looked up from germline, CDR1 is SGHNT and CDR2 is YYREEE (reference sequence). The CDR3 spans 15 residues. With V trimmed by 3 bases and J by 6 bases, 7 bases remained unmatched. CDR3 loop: CASSSAREGGNEQFF. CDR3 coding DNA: TGTGCCAGCAGCTCCGCGCGGGAGGGGGGCAATGAGCAGTTCTTC.